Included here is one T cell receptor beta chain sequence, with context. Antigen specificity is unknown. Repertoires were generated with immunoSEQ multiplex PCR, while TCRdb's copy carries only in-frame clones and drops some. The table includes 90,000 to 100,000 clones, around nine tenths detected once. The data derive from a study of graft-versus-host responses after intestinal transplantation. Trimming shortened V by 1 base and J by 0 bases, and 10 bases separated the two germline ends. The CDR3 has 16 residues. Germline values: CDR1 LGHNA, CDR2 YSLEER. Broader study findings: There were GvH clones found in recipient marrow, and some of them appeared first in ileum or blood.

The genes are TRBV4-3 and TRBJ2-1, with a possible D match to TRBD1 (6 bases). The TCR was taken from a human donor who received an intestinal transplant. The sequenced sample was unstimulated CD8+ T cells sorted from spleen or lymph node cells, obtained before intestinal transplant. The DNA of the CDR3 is TGCGCCAGCAGCCAAGGTAGGGGGAGCTCCTACAATGAGCAGTTCTTC. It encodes CASSQGRGSSYNEQFF.